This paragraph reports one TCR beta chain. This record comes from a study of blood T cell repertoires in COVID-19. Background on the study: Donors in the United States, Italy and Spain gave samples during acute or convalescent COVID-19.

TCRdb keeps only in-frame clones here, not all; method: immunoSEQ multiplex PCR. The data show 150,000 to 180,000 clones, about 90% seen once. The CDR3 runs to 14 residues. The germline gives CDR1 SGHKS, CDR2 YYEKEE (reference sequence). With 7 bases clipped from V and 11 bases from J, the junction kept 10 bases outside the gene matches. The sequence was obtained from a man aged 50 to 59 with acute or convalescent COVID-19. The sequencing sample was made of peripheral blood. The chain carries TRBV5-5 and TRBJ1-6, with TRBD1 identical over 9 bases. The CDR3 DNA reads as TGTGCCAGCTTCCCGGGACAGGGCTCGCCACCCCTCCACTTT. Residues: CASFPGQGSPPLHF.